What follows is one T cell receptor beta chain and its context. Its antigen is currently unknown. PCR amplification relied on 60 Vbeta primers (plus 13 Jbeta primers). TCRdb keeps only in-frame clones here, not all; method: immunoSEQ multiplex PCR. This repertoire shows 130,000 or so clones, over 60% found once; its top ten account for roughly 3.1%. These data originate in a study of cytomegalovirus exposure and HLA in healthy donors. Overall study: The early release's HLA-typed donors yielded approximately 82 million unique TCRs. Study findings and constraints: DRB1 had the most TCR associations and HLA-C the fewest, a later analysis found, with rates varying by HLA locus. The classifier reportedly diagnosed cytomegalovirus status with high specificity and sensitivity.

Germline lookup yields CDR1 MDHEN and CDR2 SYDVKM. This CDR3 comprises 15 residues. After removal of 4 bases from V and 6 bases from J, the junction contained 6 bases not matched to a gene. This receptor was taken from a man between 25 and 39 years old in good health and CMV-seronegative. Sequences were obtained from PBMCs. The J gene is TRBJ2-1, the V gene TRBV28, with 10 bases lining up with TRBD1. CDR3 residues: CASSSRDRGRNEQFF. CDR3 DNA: TGTGCCAGCAGTTCCCGGGACAGGGGACGCAATGAGCAGTTCTTC.